Listed below are T cell receptor beta chains from one sample, sequenced in a study of blood T cells in healthy people across ages. TCRdb analysed the 5' RACE reads with MiXCR anew, one entry per CDR3 protein. The data hold over 950,000 distinct CDR3 sequences, with more than 30% observed a single time. What was sequenced was blood. The receptors shown here come from a young man in good health. Both conserved end residues are part of each CDR3. The order of the fields is J gene, D gene, V gene, clone size, CDR3 DNA, CDR3 protein. A D gene is named only where the DNA matches it firmly. Clone sizes are given selectively: once, few, many, or a class where the clone is expanded.

j_call: TRBJ1-4; d_call: .; v_call: TRBV20-1; clone_size: .; cdr3_nt: TGCAGTGCTGGAGACAGGCGATGGGGTGAAAAACTGTTTTTT; cdr3_aa: CSAGDRRWGEKLFF
j_call: TRBJ1-2; d_call: .; v_call: TRBV6-2/TRBV6-3; clone_size: .; cdr3_nt: TGTGCCAGCAGTTACTCGAAGGGGATGAGTGGCTACACCTTC; cdr3_aa: CASSYSKGMSGYTF
j_call: TRBJ1-2; d_call: TRBD1; v_call: TRBV6-6; clone_size: .; cdr3_nt: TGTGCCAGCAGTTCTCCAGGACAGGGGGGGGGCTATGGCTACACCTTC; cdr3_aa: CASSSPGQGGGYGYTF
j_call: TRBJ2-3; d_call: .; v_call: TRBV5-1; clone_size: .; cdr3_nt: TGCGCCAGCAGCTTGGATGGACGGAGAGATAGCACAGATACGCAGTATTTT; cdr3_aa: CASSLDGRRDSTDTQYF
j_call: TRBJ1-2; d_call: .; v_call: TRBV4-3; clone_size: .; cdr3_nt: TGCGCCGGCAGCCAAGAAAACGGGATCGGTGGCTACACCTTC; cdr3_aa: CAGSQENGIGGYTF
j_call: TRBJ2-7; d_call: .; v_call: TRBV28; clone_size: .; cdr3_nt: TGTGCCAGCAGAGCACAGGCCCTTCCCTACGAGCAGTACTTC; cdr3_aa: CASRAQALPYEQYF
j_call: TRBJ2-1; d_call: .; v_call: TRBV18; clone_size: .; cdr3_nt: TGTGCCAGCTCACCAAGGTTAGCGTATCCCAAGTACAATGAGCAGTTCTTC; cdr3_aa: CASSPRLAYPKYNEQFF
j_call: TRBJ1-5; d_call: .; v_call: TRBV20-1; clone_size: few; cdr3_nt: TGCAGTGCTCGCAAGACAGACTCTAGCAATCAGCCCCAGCATTTT; cdr3_aa: CSARKTDSSNQPQHF
j_call: TRBJ2-1; d_call: .; v_call: TRBV18; clone_size: .; cdr3_nt: TGTGCCAGCTCACCACGATCGGGGGAAGAGACCCAGTTCTTC; cdr3_aa: CASSPRSGEETQFF
j_call: TRBJ2-1; d_call: TRBD2; v_call: TRBV2; clone_size: .; cdr3_nt: TGTGCCAGCAGTGAAAGCGGGGCCTACAATGAGCAGTTCTTC; cdr3_aa: CASSESGAYNEQFF
j_call: TRBJ1-1; d_call: .; v_call: TRBV4-2; clone_size: .; cdr3_nt: TGTGCCAGCAGCCCAAGACTCGGAGGCCTGAACACTGAAGCTTTCTTT; cdr3_aa: CASSPRLGGLNTEAFF
j_call: TRBJ1-2; d_call: .; v_call: TRBV4-1; clone_size: .; cdr3_nt: TGCGCCAGCAGCCGGAAGCTGGGACCGGGCTATGGCTACACCTTC; cdr3_aa: CASSRKLGPGYGYTF
j_call: TRBJ2-3; d_call: TRBD1; v_call: TRBV20-1; clone_size: few; cdr3_nt: TGCAGTGCTAGCGGGACAGGGACCACAGATACGCAGTATTTT; cdr3_aa: CSASGTGTTDTQYF
j_call: TRBJ2-4; d_call: TRBD2; v_call: TRBV6-2/TRBV6-3; clone_size: few; cdr3_nt: TGTGCCAGCAGTTACTCCATGGGACTAGCGGGGGGACTAGCCAAAAACATTCAGTACTTC; cdr3_aa: CASSYSMGLAGGLAKNIQYF
j_call: TRBJ1-1; d_call: .; v_call: TRBV20-1; clone_size: .; cdr3_nt: TGCAGTGCTGGGATGGGAGTCGAAGCTTTCTTT; cdr3_aa: CSAGMGVEAFF
j_call: TRBJ1-1; d_call: .; v_call: TRBV5-5; clone_size: .; cdr3_nt: TGTGCCAGCAGCTTGCTGGGGGGGACGGGCACTGAAGCTTTCTTT; cdr3_aa: CASSLLGGTGTEAFF
j_call: TRBJ1-2; d_call: TRBD1; v_call: TRBV5-5; clone_size: many; cdr3_nt: TGTGCCAGCAGCTCTGGACAGGACTTCTACTATGGCTACACCTTC; cdr3_aa: CASSSGQDFYYGYTF
j_call: TRBJ1-6; d_call: TRBD1; v_call: TRBV27; clone_size: .; cdr3_nt: TGTGCCAGCAGTTCCGACAGGGGGCTTTCACCCCCCCACTTT; cdr3_aa: CASSSDRGLSPPHF
j_call: TRBJ1-1; d_call: .; v_call: TRBV28; clone_size: few; cdr3_nt: TGTGCCAGCAGTTTATACCCGACAGAGACGAACACTGAAGCTTTCTTT; cdr3_aa: CASSLYPTETNTEAFF
j_call: TRBJ2-2; d_call: .; v_call: TRBV6-5; clone_size: .; cdr3_nt: TGTGCCACCATACCACAGGGAAAGGCCGGGGAGCTGTTTTTT; cdr3_aa: CATIPQGKAGELFF
j_call: TRBJ1-5; d_call: .; v_call: TRBV10-3; clone_size: few; cdr3_nt: TGTGCCATCAGTAACCCCAGGCCCCAGCATTTT; cdr3_aa: CAISNPRPQHF
j_call: TRBJ1-1; d_call: .; v_call: TRBV5-1; clone_size: .; cdr3_nt: TGCGCCAGCAGCTGGATGGGACGGAACATGAACACTGAAGCTTTCTTT; cdr3_aa: CASSWMGRNMNTEAFF
j_call: TRBJ2-2; d_call: .; v_call: TRBV10-3; clone_size: few; cdr3_nt: TGTGCCATCAGTGAACGGGACACCGGGGAGCTGTTTTTT; cdr3_aa: CAISERDTGELFF
j_call: TRBJ2-3; d_call: TRBD2; v_call: TRBV6-2/TRBV6-3; clone_size: once; cdr3_nt: TGTGCCAGCCTCGGGGGGTTCGGCACAGATACGCAGTATTTT; cdr3_aa: CASLGGFGTDTQYF
j_call: TRBJ2-5; d_call: .; v_call: TRBV6-5; clone_size: many; cdr3_nt: TGTGCCAGCAGACTAGGGGAGACCCAGTACTTC; cdr3_aa: CASRLGETQYF
j_call: TRBJ1-2; d_call: .; v_call: TRBV7-9; clone_size: few; cdr3_nt: TGTGCCAGCAGCTCGGTGGGGGGCGCGATCGGGAACTATGGCTACACCTTC; cdr3_aa: CASSSVGGAIGNYGYTF
j_call: TRBJ2-3; d_call: TRBD1; v_call: TRBV4-3; clone_size: few; cdr3_nt: TGCGCCAGCAGCCCCGGGACAGGGAATTTGGATACGCAGTATTTT; cdr3_aa: CASSPGTGNLDTQYF
j_call: TRBJ1-2; d_call: TRBD1; v_call: TRBV19; clone_size: .; cdr3_nt: TGTGCCAGTAGCGACGACAGGGGGTTTAATGGCTACACCTTC; cdr3_aa: CASSDDRGFNGYTF
j_call: TRBJ2-1; d_call: TRBD2; v_call: TRBV25-1; clone_size: few; cdr3_nt: TGTGCCAGCAGTGAATGGGCAGGGAGGGTGGATGAGCAGTTCTTC; cdr3_aa: CASSEWAGRVDEQFF
j_call: TRBJ2-5; d_call: .; v_call: TRBV2; clone_size: .; cdr3_nt: TGTGCCAGCAGTGAGTTGCAGAGTAGCTACGTGCAGTACTTC; cdr3_aa: CASSELQSSYVQYF
j_call: TRBJ2-1; d_call: TRBD2; v_call: TRBV6-2/TRBV6-3; clone_size: .; cdr3_nt: TGTGCCAGCTTTCGTGCTAGCGGGGCTGATGAGCAGTTCTTC; cdr3_aa: CASFRASGADEQFF
j_call: TRBJ1-2; d_call: .; v_call: TRBV9; clone_size: .; cdr3_nt: TGTGCCAGCAGCGTTTCGCTTTCAGGATCCTATGGCTACACCTTC; cdr3_aa: CASSVSLSGSYGYTF
j_call: TRBJ2-1; d_call: TRBD2; v_call: TRBV12-3/TRBV12-4; clone_size: .; cdr3_nt: TGTGCCAGCAGTTTAGGGCTAGCGGAGAATGAGCAGTTCTTC; cdr3_aa: CASSLGLAENEQFF
j_call: TRBJ1-2; d_call: .; v_call: TRBV6-1; clone_size: .; cdr3_nt: TGTGCCAGCAACATCGGCAGGGACTATGGCTACACCTTC; cdr3_aa: CASNIGRDYGYTF
j_call: TRBJ2-7; d_call: .; v_call: TRBV13; clone_size: .; cdr3_nt: TGTGCCAGCAGCTTAAAGACCCACGAGCAGTACTTC; cdr3_aa: CASSLKTHEQYF
j_call: TRBJ2-1; d_call: TRBD2; v_call: TRBV12-3/TRBV12-4; clone_size: .; cdr3_nt: TGTGCCAGCAGTTTCCGGGAGGGGGGCGATTTCTACAATGAGCAGTTCTTC; cdr3_aa: CASSFREGGDFYNEQFF
j_call: TRBJ2-3; d_call: .; v_call: TRBV3-1; clone_size: few; cdr3_nt: TGTGCCAGCAGCCAAGATCTGACCAGGGGCACAGATACGCAGTATTTT; cdr3_aa: CASSQDLTRGTDTQYF
j_call: TRBJ2-5; d_call: TRBD1; v_call: TRBV24-1; clone_size: .; cdr3_nt: TGTGCCACCAGTTACGAAGGGGGCCGGGAGACCCAGTACTTC; cdr3_aa: CATSYEGGRETQYF
j_call: TRBJ1-2; d_call: .; v_call: TRBV4-1; clone_size: .; cdr3_nt: TGCGCCAGCAGCCAAGTGGGGGAACTGGTCCCCTATGGCTACACCTTC; cdr3_aa: CASSQVGELVPYGYTF
j_call: TRBJ2-2; d_call: TRBD1; v_call: TRBV9; clone_size: .; cdr3_nt: TGTGCCAGCAGCGAGCCGGGACAGGGCACCGGGGAGCTGTTTTTT; cdr3_aa: CASSEPGQGTGELFF
j_call: TRBJ1-1; d_call: .; v_call: TRBV4-2; clone_size: many; cdr3_nt: TGTGCCAGCAGTGGAACAGGCTCCCACACTGAAGCTTTCTTT; cdr3_aa: CASSGTGSHTEAFF
j_call: TRBJ1-2; d_call: TRBD1; v_call: TRBV29-1; clone_size: .; cdr3_nt: TGCAGCGTTGGCCCGGACAGGGGCCGCGGCTACACCTTC; cdr3_aa: CSVGPDRGRGYTF